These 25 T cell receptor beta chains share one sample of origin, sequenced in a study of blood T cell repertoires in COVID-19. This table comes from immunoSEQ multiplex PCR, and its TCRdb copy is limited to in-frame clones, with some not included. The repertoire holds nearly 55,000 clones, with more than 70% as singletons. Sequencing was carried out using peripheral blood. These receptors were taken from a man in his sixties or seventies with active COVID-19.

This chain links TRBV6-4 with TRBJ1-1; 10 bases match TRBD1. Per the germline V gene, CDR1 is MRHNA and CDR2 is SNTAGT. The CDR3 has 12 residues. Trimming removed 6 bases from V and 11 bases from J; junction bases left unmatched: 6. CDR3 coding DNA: TGTGCCAGCAGCCAGGGGACAGGGGCGGCTTTCTTT. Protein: CASSQGTGAAFF.

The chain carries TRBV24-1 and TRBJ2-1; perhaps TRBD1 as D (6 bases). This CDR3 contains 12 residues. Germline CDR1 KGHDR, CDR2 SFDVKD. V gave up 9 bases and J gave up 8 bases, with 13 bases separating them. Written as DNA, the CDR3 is TGTGCCACCGGGGGCCTTGGAGATGAGCAGTTCTTC. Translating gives CATGGLGDEQFF.

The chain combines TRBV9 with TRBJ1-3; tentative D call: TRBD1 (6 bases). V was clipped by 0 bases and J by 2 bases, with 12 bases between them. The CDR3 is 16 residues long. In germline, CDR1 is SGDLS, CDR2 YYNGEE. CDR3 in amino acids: CASSVAGGATGNTIYF. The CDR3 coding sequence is TGTGCCAGCAGCGTAGCTGGGGGGGCGACTGGAAACACCATATATTTT.

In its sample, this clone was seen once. The CDR3 here is CASSDTGGYGYTF. The CDR3 nucleotides are TGTGCCAGTAGTGATACAGGGGGCTATGGCTACACCTTC. The J gene is TRBJ1-2, the V gene TRBV19; 8 bases match TRBD1. The CDR3 loop spans 13 amino acids. CDR1 is LNHDA and CDR2 is SQIVND in the germline V gene (reference sequence). The J segment lost 4 bases and the V segment lost 5 bases, leaving 3 bases of the junction unmatched.

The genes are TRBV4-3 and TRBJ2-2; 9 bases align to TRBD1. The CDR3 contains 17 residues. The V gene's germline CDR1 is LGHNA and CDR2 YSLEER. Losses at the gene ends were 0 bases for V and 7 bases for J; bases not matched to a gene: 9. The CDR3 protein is CASSQDPRTGDGGELFF. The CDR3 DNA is TGCGCCAGCAGCCAAGACCCCCGGACAGGGGATGGCGGGGAGCTGTTTTTT.

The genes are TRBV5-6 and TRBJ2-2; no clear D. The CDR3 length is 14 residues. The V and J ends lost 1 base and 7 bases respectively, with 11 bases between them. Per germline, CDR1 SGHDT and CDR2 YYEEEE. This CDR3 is CASSLPPRVGELFF. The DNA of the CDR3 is TGTGCCAGCAGCTTGCCCCCCCGGGTCGGGGAGCTGTTTTTT.

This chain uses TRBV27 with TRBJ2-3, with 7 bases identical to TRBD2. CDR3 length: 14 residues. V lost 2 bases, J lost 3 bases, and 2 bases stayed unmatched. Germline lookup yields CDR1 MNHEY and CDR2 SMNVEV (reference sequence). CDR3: CASSLLADTDTQYF. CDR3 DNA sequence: TGTGCCAGCAGTTTACTAGCGGATACAGATACGCAGTATTTT.

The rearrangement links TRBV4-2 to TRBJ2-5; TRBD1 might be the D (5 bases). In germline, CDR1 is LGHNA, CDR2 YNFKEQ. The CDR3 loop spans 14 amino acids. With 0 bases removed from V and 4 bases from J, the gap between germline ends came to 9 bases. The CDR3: CASSQDAGSETQYF. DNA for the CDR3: TGTGCCAGCAGCCAAGATGCAGGGTCAGAGACCCAGTACTTC.

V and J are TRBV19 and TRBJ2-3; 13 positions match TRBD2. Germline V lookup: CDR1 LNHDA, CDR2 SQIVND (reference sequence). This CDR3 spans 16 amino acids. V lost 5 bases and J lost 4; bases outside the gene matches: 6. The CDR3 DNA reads TGTGCCAGTAGTTTCACTAGCGGGGGGGGCTCAGATACGCAGTATTTT. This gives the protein CASSFTSGGGSDTQYF. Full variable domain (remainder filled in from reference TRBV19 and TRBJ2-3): DGGITQSPKYLFRKEGQNVTLSCEQNLNHDAMYWYRQDPGQGLRLIYYSQIVNDFQKGDIAEGYSVSREKKESFPLTVTSAQKNPTAFYLCASSFTSGGGSDTQYFGPGTRLTVL.

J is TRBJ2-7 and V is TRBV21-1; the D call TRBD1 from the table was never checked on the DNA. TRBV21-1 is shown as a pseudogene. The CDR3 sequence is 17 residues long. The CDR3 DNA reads TGTGCCAGCAGCAAAGCGCTAGGGGGCGCGGGTTCCTACGAGCAGTACTTC. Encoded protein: CASSKALGGAGSYEQYF.

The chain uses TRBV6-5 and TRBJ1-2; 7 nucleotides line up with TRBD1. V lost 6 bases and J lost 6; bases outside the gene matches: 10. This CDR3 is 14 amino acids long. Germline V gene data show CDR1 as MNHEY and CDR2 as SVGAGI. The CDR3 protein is CASSRLRGHNGYTF. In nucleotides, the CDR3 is TGTGCCAGCAGCAGACTTAGGGGGCATAATGGCTACACCTTC.

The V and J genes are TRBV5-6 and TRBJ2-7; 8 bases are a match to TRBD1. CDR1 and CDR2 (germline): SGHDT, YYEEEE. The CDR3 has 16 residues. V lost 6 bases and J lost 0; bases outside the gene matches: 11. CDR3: CASTLTTGASSYEQYF. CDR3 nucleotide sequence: TGTGCCAGCACCCTAACGACAGGGGCCAGCTCCTACGAGCAGTACTTC.

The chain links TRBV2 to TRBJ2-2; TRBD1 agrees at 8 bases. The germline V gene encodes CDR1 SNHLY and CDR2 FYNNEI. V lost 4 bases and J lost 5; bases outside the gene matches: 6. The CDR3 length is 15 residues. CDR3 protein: CASSATGGKTGELFF. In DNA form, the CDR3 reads TGTGCCAGCAGTGCAACAGGGGGGAAGACCGGGGAGCTGTTTTTT.

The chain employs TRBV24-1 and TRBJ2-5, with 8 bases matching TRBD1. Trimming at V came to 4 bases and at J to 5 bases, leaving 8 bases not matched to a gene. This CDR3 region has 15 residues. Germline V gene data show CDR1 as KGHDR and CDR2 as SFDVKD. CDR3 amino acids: CATSDGQGGRETQYF. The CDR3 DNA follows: TGTGCCACCAGTGACGGACAGGGTGGGAGGGAGACCCAGTACTTC.

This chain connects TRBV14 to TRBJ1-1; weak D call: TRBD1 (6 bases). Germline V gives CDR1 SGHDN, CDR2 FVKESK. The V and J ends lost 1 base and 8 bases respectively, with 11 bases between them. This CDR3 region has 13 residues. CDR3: CASSQARTGEAFF. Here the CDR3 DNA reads TGTGCCAGCAGCCAAGCCCGTACAGGGGAAGCTTTCTTT. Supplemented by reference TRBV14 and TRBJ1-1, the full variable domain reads EAGVTQFPSHSVIEKGQTVTLRCDPISGHDNLYWYRRVMGKEIKFLLHFVKESKQDESGMPNNRFLAERTGGTYSTLKVQPAELEDSGVYFCASSQARTGEAFFGQGTRLTVV.

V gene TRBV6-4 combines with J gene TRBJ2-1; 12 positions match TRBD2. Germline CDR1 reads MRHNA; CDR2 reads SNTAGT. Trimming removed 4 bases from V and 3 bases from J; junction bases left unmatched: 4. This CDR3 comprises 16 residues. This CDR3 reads CASSALAGGGYNEQFF. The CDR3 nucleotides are TGTGCCAGCAGTGCACTAGCGGGGGGCGGCTACAATGAGCAGTTCTTC.

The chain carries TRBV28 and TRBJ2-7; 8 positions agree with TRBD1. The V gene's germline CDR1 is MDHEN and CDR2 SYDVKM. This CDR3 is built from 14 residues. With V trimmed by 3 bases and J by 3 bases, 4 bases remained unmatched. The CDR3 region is CASSFPGTGYEQYF. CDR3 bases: TGTGCCAGCAGTTTCCCAGGGACAGGCTACGAGCAGTACTTC.

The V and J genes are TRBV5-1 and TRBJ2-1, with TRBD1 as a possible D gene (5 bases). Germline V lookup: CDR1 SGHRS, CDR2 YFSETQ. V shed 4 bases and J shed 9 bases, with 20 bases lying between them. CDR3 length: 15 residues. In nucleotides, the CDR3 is TGCGCCAGCAGCCCGCAGATCGACAGCCTAGGTGAGCAGTTCTTC. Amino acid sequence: CASSPQIDSLGEQFF.

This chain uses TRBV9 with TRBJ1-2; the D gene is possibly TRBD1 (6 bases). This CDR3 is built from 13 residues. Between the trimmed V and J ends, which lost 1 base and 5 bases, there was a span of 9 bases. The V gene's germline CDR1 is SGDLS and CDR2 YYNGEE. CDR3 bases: TGTGCCAGCAGCGTAAGGACAGATTATGGCTACACCTTC. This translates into CASSVRTDYGYTF.

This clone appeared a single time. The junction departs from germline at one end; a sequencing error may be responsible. This chain's CDR3 is CSVEVDSYGYTF. The CDR3 DNA sequence: TGCAGCGTGGAAGTGGACAGCTATGGCTACACCTTC. The chain links TRBV29-1 to TRBJ1-2, with a tentative D call TRBD1 (6 bases). The CDR3 extends over 12 amino acids. Germline V CDR1 and CDR2: SQVTM, ANQGSEA.

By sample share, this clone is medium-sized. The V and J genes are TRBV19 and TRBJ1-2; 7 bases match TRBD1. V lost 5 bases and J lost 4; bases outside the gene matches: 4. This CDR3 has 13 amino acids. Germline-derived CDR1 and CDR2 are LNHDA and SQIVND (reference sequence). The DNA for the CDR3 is TGTGCCAGTAGTGCCGGGACAGTCTATGGCTACACCTTC. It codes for CASSAGTVYGYTF.

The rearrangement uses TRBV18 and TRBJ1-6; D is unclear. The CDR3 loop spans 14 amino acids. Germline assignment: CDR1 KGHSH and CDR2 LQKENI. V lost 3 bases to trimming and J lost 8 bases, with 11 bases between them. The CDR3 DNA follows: TGTGCCAGCTCACCGACGGGATACGATTCACCCCTCCACTTT. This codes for CASSPTGYDSPLHF.

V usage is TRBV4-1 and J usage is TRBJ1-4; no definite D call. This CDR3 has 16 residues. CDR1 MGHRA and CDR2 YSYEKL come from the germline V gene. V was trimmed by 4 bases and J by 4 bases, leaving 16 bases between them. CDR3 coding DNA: TGCGCCAGCAGCCCCCACGGTGGGAGGGTTAATGAAAAACTGTTTTTT. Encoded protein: CASSPHGGRVNEKLFF.

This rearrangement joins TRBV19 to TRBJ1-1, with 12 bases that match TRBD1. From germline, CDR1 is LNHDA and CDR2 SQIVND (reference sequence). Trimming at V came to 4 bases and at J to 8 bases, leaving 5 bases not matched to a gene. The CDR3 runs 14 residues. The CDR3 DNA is TGTGCCAGTAGTAGAGGGACAGGGGGCTGGGAAGCTTTCTTT. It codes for CASSRGTGGWEAFF. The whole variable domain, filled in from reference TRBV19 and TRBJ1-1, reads DGGITQSPKYLFRKEGQNVTLSCEQNLNHDAMYWYRQDPGQGLRLIYYSQIVNDFQKGDIAEGYSVSREKKESFPLTVTSAQKNPTAFYLCASSRGTGGWEAFFGQGTRLTVV.

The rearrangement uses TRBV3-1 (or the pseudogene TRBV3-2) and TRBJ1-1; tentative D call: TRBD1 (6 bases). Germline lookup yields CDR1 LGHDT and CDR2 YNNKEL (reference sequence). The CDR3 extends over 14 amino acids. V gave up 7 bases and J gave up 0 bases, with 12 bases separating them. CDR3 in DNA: TGTGCCAGCAAACCGGGACAAATGAACACTGAAGCTTTCTTT. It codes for CASKPGQMNTEAFF.